This T cell receptor beta chain was retrieved from a study of T cells after posttransplantation cyclophosphamide. Germline CDR1 is SEHNR and CDR2 is FQNEAQ (reference sequence). The CDR3 has 15 residues. The junction had 4 bases not matched to a gene; V was cut back by 5 bases and J by 6 bases. Whole-study results and caveats: Donor CD8+ memory clones often dominated recipient blood repertoires at later times.

Using immunoSEQ multiplex PCR, the repertoire was profiled, and TCRdb retains in-frame clones only, with some absent. The sample has 11,000 to 15,000 clones; approximately 80% are singletons. To note about this clone: Its antigen is as yet unknown.

The receptor's source is a man between 50 and 59 years old. Sequenced: memory CD4+ T cells sorted from PBMCs. The chain uses TRBV7-9 and TRBJ2-1; 13 bases line up with TRBD2. The CDR3 loop is CASSPTSGRGNEQFF. The CDR3 region has the DNA TGTGCCAGCAGCCCTACTAGCGGGAGGGGCAATGAGCAGTTCTTC.